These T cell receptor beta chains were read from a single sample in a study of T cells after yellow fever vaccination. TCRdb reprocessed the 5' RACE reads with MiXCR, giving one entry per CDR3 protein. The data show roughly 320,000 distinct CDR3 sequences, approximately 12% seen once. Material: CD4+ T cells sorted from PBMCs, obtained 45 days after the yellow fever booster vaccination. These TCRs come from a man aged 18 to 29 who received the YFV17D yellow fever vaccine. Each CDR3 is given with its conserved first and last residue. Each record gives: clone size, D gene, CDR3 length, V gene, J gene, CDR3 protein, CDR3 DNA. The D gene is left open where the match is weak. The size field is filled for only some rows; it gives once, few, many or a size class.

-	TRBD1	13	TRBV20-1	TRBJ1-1	CSAVTGGRSEAFF	TGCAGTGCTGTGACAGGGGGCAGGTCGGAAGCTTTCTTT
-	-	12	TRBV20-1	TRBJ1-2	CSARTRDYGYTF	TGCAGTGCTAGGACCAGGGACTATGGCTACACCTTC
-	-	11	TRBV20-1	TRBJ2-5	CSALDGGITYF	TGCAGTGCTCTTGACGGCGGTATAACGTACTTC
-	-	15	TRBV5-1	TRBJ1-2	CASSSRPDGVNGYTF	TGCGCCAGCAGCTCCAGACCCGATGGGGTAAATGGCTACACCTTC
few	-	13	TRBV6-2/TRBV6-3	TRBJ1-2	CASSFVSNYGYTF	TGTGCCAGCAGTTTCGTCAGTAACTATGGCTACACCTTC
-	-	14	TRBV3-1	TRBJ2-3	CASSQIISTDTQYF	TGTGCCAGCAGCCAAATAATAAGCACAGATACGCAGTATTTT
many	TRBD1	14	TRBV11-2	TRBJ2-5	CASSSPRGYATQYF	TGTGCCAGCAGTTCTCCCAGGGGGTACGCGACCCAGTACTTC
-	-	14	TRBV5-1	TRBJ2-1	CASSLIGNNNEQFF	TGCGCCAGCAGCTTAATAGGGAACAACAATGAGCAGTTCTTC
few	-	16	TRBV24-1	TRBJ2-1	CATSDAGHREDNEQFF	TGTGCCACCAGTGATGCGGGACACCGTGAGGACAATGAGCAGTTCTTC
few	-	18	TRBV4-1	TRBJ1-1	CASSQDLQTKLLNTEAFF	TGCGCCAGCAGCCAAGATTTACAGACAAAACTGCTCAACACTGAAGCTTTCTTT
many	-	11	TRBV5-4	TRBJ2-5	CASSTRETQYF	TGTGCCAGCAGCACCCGGGAGACCCAGTACTTC
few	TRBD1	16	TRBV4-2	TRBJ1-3	CASSQGPGQGGNTIYF	TGTGCCAGCAGCCAGGGCCCCGGACAGGGGGGAAACACCATATATTTT
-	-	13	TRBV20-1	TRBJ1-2	CSARTGLNYGYTF	TGCAGTGCTAGAACTGGGCTTAACTATGGCTACACCTTC
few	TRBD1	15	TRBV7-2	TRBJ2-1	CASSTQTGAYNEQFF	TGTGCCAGCAGCACGCAGACAGGGGCCTACAATGAGCAGTTCTTC
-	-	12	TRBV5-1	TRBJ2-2	CASKGGPGELFF	TGCGCCAGTAAGGGGGGCCCCGGGGAGCTGTTTTTT
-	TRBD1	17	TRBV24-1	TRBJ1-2	CATSPNPGQGENYGYTF	TGTGCCACCAGTCCAAATCCGGGACAGGGTGAAAACTATGGCTACACCTTC
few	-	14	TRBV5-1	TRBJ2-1	CASSLEASYNEQFF	TGCGCCAGCAGCTTGGAAGCCAGCTACAATGAGCAGTTCTTC
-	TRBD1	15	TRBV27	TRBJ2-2	CASTSGGINTGELFF	TGTGCCAGCACGTCAGGGGGCATCAACACCGGGGAGCTGTTTTTT
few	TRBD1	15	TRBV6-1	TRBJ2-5	CASRGDRGIRETQYF	TGTGCCAGCAGAGGGGACAGGGGGATTAGAGAGACCCAGTACTTC
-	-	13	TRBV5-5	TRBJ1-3	CASSLEWGNTIYF	TGTGCCAGCAGCTTGGAGTGGGGAAACACCATATATTTT
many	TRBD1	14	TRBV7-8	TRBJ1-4	CASSLTGNSEKLFF	TGTGCCAGCAGCTTGACAGGGAATTCCGAAAAACTGTTTTTT
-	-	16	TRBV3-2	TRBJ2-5	CASSHPRDSLQETQYF	TGTGCCAGCAGCCACCCCCGGGACAGCCTACAAGAGACCCAGTACTTC
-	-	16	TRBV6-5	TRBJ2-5	CASSYDAYRVQETQYF	TGTGCCAGCAGCTATGACGCATACAGGGTGCAAGAGACCCAGTACTTC
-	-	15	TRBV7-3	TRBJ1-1	CASSLSSNRGTEAFF	TGTGCCAGCAGCTTATCCTCGAACCGTGGCACTGAAGCTTTCTTT
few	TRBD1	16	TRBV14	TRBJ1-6	CASSPLDRGNNSPLHF	TGTGCCAGCAGCCCCCTGGACAGGGGAAATAATTCACCCCTCCACTTT
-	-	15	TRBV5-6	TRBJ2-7	CASSLYRETIYEQYF	TGTGCCAGCAGCTTGTACAGGGAAACGATCTACGAGCAGTACTTC
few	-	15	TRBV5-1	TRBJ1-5	CASSLAGRLNQPQHF	TGCGCCAGCAGCTTGGCCGGGCGTCTTAATCAGCCCCAGCATTTT
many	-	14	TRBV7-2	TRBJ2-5	CASSLWRVQETQYF	TGTGCCAGCAGCTTGTGGCGGGTACAAGAGACCCAGTACTTC
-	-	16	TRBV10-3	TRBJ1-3	CATSVGHLFSGNTIYF	TGTGCCACCAGCGTCGGGCATCTCTTCTCTGGAAACACCATATATTTT
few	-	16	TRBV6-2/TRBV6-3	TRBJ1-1	CASRQGLRLMNTEAFF	TGTGCCAGCAGACAGGGTTTGAGGCTCATGAACACTGAAGCTTTCTTT
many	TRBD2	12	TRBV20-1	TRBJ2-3	CSARRGGDTQYF	TGCAGTGCTAGGCGGGGGGGAGATACGCAGTATTTT
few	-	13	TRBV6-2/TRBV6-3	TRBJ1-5	CASSFNSNQPQHF	TGTGCCAGCAGTTTTAATAGCAATCAGCCCCAGCATTTT
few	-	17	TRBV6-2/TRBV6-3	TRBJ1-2	CASSWSSTKSGDYGYTF	TGTGCCAGCAGTTGGAGTTCTACGAAAAGCGGGGACTATGGCTACACCTTC
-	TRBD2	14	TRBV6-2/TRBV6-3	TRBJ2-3	CASSFAGGPNTQYF	TGTGCCAGCAGTTTTGCGGGGGGGCCAAATACGCAGTATTTT
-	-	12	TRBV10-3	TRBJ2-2	CAISDHTGELFF	TGTGCCATCAGTGACCACACCGGGGAGCTGTTTTTT
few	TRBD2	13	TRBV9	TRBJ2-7	CASSVSTSSEQYF	TGTGCCAGCAGCGTATCGACTAGCTCCGAGCAGTACTTC
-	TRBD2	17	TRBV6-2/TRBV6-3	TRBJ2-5	CASSRLAGDLYQETQYF	TGTGCCAGCAGCCGACTAGCGGGGGATTTGTACCAAGAGACCCAGTACTTC
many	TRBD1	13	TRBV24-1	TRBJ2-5	CATSASDRGTQYF	TGTGCCACCAGTGCCTCTGACAGGGGGACCCAGTACTTC
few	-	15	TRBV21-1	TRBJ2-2	CASSNPGGRSGELFF	TGTGCCAGCAGCAACCCCGGGGGGCGAAGCGGGGAGCTGTTTTTT
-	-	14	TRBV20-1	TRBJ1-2	CSASSPAHGLGYTF	TGCAGTGCTAGTTCGCCAGCCCATGGGCTTGGCTACACCTTC
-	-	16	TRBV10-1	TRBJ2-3	CASSESGFRGTDTQYF	TGCGCCAGCAGTGAGTCTGGTTTTCGGGGCACAGATACGCAGTATTTT
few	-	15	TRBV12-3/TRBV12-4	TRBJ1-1	CASRRNTDGNTEAFF	TGTGCCAGCAGACGAAATACCGACGGGAACACTGAAGCTTTCTTT
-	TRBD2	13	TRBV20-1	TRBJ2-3	CTGVAGITDTQYF	TGCACGGGAGTAGCGGGGATCACAGATACGCAGTATTTT
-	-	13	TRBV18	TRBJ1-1	CASSPQGPEVAFF	TGTGCCAGCTCACCTCAGGGGCCGGAGGTAGCTTTCTTT
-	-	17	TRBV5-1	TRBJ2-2	CASSISTGYANTGELFF	TGCGCCAGCAGCATATCAACAGGGTACGCGAACACCGGGGAGCTGTTTTTT
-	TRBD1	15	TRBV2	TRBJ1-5	CASSADRAGGQPQHF	TGTGCCAGCAGCGCAGACAGGGCGGGGGGTCAGCCCCAGCATTTT
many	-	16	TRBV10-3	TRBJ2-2	CAISEGAGAVTGELFF	TGTGCCATCAGTGAGGGAGCCGGGGCCGTCACCGGGGAGCTGTTTTTT
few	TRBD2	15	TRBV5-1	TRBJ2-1	CASSFNGGNYNEQFF	TGCGCCAGCAGCTTTAACGGGGGGAACTACAATGAGCAGTTCTTC
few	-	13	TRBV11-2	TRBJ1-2	CASSLSGSYGYTF	TGTGCCAGCAGCTTATCAGGCTCCTATGGCTACACCTTC
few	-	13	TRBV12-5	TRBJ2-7	CASAYDGSYEQYF	TGTGCTAGTGCCTACGACGGCTCCTACGAGCAGTACTTC